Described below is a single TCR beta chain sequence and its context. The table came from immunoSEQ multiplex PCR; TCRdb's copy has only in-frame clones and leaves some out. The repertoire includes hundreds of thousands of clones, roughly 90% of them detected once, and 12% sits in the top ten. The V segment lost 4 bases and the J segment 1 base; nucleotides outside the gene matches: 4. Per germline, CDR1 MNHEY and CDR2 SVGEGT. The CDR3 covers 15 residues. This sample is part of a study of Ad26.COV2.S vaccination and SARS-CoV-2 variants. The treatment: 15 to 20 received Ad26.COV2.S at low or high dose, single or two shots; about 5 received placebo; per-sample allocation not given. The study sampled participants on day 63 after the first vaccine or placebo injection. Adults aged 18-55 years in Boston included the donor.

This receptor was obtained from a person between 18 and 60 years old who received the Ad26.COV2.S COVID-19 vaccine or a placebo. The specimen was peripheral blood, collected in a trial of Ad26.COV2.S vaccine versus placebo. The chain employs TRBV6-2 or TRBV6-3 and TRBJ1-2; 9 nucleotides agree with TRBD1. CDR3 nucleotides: TGTGCCAGCAGTTTCCCGGGACAGGGTAACTATGGCTACACCTTC. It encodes CASSFPGQGNYGYTF.